This T cell receptor (beta chain) was sequenced in a study of T-cell reconstitution after alpha-beta-depleted transplantation in children. The TCRbeta library incorporated unique molecular identifiers. TCRdb called the PCR reads again in MiXCR, with one record for every CDR3 protein. This sample has around 600,000 distinct CDR3 sequences, with 10% to 13% found just once. This clonotype was found many times. This TCR derives from a human donor who donated a stem cell graft to a child with acute myeloid leukemia. The sample here was PBMCs from the stem cell graft donor, taken from the stem cell graft.

The DNA for the CDR3 is TGCAGTGCTAGTACAGGGGTTTTTGAAGCTTTCTTT. Translated: CSASTGVFEAFF. V and J are TRBV20-1 and TRBJ1-1; TRBD1 matches at 7 bases. Trimming cost V 3 bases and J 7 bases; bases outside gene matches: 5. This CDR3 is built from 12 residues. From germline, CDR1 is DFQATT and CDR2 SNEGSKA (reference sequence).